This T cell receptor (beta chain) emerged from a study of graft-versus-host responses after intestinal transplantation. Looking at the study overall: Anti-thymocyte globulin served as induction for all recipients, who then took tacrolimus and steroids for about 3 years.

To note about this clone: Its antigen is not identified.

Assay used: immunoSEQ multiplex PCR; TCRdb lists only in-frame clones, some missing. The profile shows tens of thousands of clones, 90% of them singletons. The source material was unstimulated CD8+ T cells sorted from spleen or lymph node cells, sampled before intestinal transplant. This receptor was taken from a human donor who received an intestinal transplant.

As DNA, the CDR3 is TGTGCCAGCAGTGAAACCTGGCCCCCAGGGAACTCTGGAAACACCATATATTTT. It specifies CASSETWPPGNSGNTIYF. The chain uses TRBV6-1 and TRBJ1-3, with D perhaps matching TRBD1 (5 bases). Germline V gives CDR1 MNHNS, CDR2 SASEGT. Trimming pared 2 bases from V and 0 bases from J, leaving 17 bases between. CDR3 length: 18 amino acids.